These 7 T cell receptor beta chains originate from one sample sequenced in a study of Graves' ophthalmopathy and Graves' hyperthyroidism. Amplified material comprised TCR beta CDR3 regions derived from RNA transcripts. HTBI-primed first-round RT-PCR preceded second-round multiplex PCR. One entry per CDR3 protein results from TCRdb running MiXCR on the multiplex PCR reads. The sample shows 220,000 or so distinct CDR3 sequences, roughly a fifth of them seen only once. Input material: peripheral blood. The receptors derive from a woman aged 45 to 65 with Graves' ophthalmopathy.

The rearrangement links TRBV18 to TRBJ2-7, with 7 positions matching TRBD1. The V segment lost 1 base and the J segment 6 bases; nucleotides outside the gene matches: 12. The CDR3 extends over 16 amino acids. CDR1 and CDR2 from the germline V gene are KGHSH and LQKENI. Here the CDR3 reads CASSPLGQPQTTEQYF. In DNA form, the CDR3 reads TGTGCCAGCTCACCACTGGGACAGCCTCAAACGACCGAGCAGTACTTC.

This clonotype showed up many times. The rearrangement links TRBV28 to TRBJ1-2, with 7 bases that match TRBD1. Germline lookup yields CDR1 MDHEN and CDR2 SYDVKM. The CDR3 is made up of 15 amino acids. Germline trimming cut 7 bases from V and 6 bases from J; bases unmatched to any gene: 14. The CDR3 protein is CASKRTSQGSDGYTF. Written as DNA, the CDR3 is TGTGCCAGCAAAAGGACTTCACAGGGGTCTGATGGCTACACCTTC.

This rearrangement joins TRBV20-1 to TRBJ2-7; D gene ambiguous. Germline V CDR1 and CDR2: DFQATT, SNEGSKA (reference sequence). Between the trimmed V and J ends, which lost 4 bases and 2 bases, there was a span of 12 bases. The CDR3 is 13 amino acids. This CDR3 is CSAKADLTYEQYF. CDR3 DNA: TGCAGTGCTAAGGCGGACCTCACCTACGAGCAGTACTTC.

In this sample, this clonotype turned up many times. The gene calls are TRBV12-3 or TRBV12-4 and TRBJ1-2, with TRBD1 identical over 9 bases. J was trimmed by 8 bases and V by 5 bases; bases with no gene match: 6. The CDR3 runs to 13 residues. The CDR3 DNA sequence: TGTGCCAGCAGTCGCAGGACAGGGGACGGCTACACCTTC. It is translated as CASSRRTGDGYTF.

This clonotype was observed at least ten times. The chain links TRBV20-1 to TRBJ2-2; possible D gene TRBD2, 5 bases. The germline gives CDR1 DFQATT, CDR2 SNEGSKA (reference sequence). V gave up 0 bases and J gave up 1 base, with 15 bases separating them. There are 17 residues in the CDR3. CDR3: CSARDQVASWNTGELFF. CDR3 bases: TGCAGTGCTAGAGATCAAGTAGCTAGCTGGAACACCGGGGAGCTGTTTTTT.

In DNA form, the CDR3 reads TGTGCCAGCAGCCAGGGGTCCGAGCAGTACTTC. This sequence encodes CASSQGSEQYF. V is TRBV3-1 and J is TRBJ2-7; no firm D call. Trimming shortened V by 3 bases and J by 6 bases, and 6 bases separated the two germline ends. CDR1 is LGHDT and CDR2 is YNNKEL in the germline V gene (reference sequence). The CDR3 has 11 residues.

In its sample, this clonotype was seen many times. The chain has TRBV2 and TRBJ1-5, with 11 bases that match TRBD1. Trimming removed 9 bases from V and 3 bases from J; junction bases left unmatched: 7. CDR3 length: 15 amino acids. CDR1 is SNHLY, CDR2 FYNNEI, per germline. The CDR3 region is CASRPGQGDNQPQHF. DNA for the CDR3: TGTGCCAGTCGCCCGGGACAGGGGGACAATCAGCCCCAGCATTTT.